A selection of T cell receptor beta chains follows, all from one sample in a study of early T cells in non-severe SARS-CoV-2 infection. TCRdb re-called the 5' RACE reads with MiXCR, one entry per CDR3 protein. The repertoire has tens of thousands of distinct CDR3 sequences, roughly an eighth of them found once; the top ten carry approximately 2.5%. Sequenced: whole blood. These receptors came from an adult who was a healthcare worker with PCR-confirmed SARS-CoV-2 infection or an uninfected control (not recorded which). Each CDR3 is given with its conserved first and last residue.

v_gene | CDR3aa
TRBV9 | CASSVGLALNNEQFF
TRBV12-3/TRBV12-4 | CASRRDRVNTEAFF
TRBV12-3/TRBV12-4 | CASSFTGTDTQYF
TRBV7-9 | CASSVGQGNPFGTNEQYF
TRBV12-3/TRBV12-4 | CASSLRQPREPQHF
TRBV27 | CASSRDRDRGRYEQYF
TRBV19 | CASSKGQISNQPQHF
TRBV28 | CASSFGGLPNWELFF
TRBV19 | CASSIITANTEAFF
TRBV20-1 | CSARDATRGGSTDTQYF
TRBV7-9 | CASSLRDYDTDTQYF
TRBV6-4 | CAPGGGYGYTF
TRBV6-5 | CASSPRTTGLGAGEQYF
TRBV28 | CASSPTDRGNYGYTF
TRBV7-9 | CASSPDTVYEKLFF
TRBV6-6 | CASSYTSGGNNEQFF
TRBV20-1 | CSCRPATNEKLFF
TRBV14 | CASSPETGSSYNEQFF
TRBV29-1 | CSVGAGYGYTF
TRBV7-3 | CASSLGTSGGRSYNEQFF
TRBV3-1 | CASSLTFEPGEQYF
TRBV5-1 | CASSVGTGGMNTEAFF
TRBV9 | CASSVVETDTQYF
TRBV29-1 | CSVVGVIQYF
TRBV2 | CASRVDRAGYTF
TRBV29-1 | CSVEIGRGNEQFF
TRBV9 | CASSVGTGINYGYTF
TRBV29-1 | CSAAGLAGAETQYF
TRBV3-1 | CASSQDALAGGNEQFF
TRBV12-3/TRBV12-4 | CASSSTRTVYSNQPQHF
TRBV12-5 | CASGFPGGGSEAFF
TRBV5-1 | CASSRNGGGNNEQFF
TRBV12-3/TRBV12-4 | CASSPWGSPTGELFF